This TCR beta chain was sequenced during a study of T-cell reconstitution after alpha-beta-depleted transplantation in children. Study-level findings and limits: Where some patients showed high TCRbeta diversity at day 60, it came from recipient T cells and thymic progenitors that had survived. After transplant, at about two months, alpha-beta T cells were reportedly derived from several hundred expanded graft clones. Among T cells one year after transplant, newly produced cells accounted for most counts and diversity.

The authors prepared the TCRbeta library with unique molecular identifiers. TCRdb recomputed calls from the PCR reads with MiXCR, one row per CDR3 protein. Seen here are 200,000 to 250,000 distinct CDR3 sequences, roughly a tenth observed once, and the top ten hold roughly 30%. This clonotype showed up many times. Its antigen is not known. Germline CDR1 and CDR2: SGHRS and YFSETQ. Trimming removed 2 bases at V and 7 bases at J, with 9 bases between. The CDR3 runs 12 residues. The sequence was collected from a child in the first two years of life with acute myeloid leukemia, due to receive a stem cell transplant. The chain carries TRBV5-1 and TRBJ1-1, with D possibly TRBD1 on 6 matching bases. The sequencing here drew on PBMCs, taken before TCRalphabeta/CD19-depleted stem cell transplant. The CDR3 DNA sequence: TGCGCCAGCAGCTTTCTAGGGGGTGAAGCTTTCTTT. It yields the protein CASSFLGGEAFF.